This TCR beta chain originates from a study of T cell responses to AZD1222 COVID-19 vaccine. Study-wide points: Compared with day 0, the breadth and depth of the Spike-specific TCR repertoire rose significantly after two doses of AZD1222. Spike was spanned by vaccine-associated CD4 TCRs, with dominance at 160-218 and 743-854. In all cases, repertoires were sampled only after the peak T cell response.

Repertoires were generated with immunoSEQ multiplex PCR, while TCRdb's copy carries only in-frame clones and drops some. The repertoire holds just under 75,000 clones, with around 80% as singletons. The CDR3 length is 16 residues. For this clone: Its target is not known.

The genes are TRBV21-1 and TRBJ1-5. TRBV21-1 counts as a pseudogene. The clonotype originates from an adult who received the AZD1222 COVID-19 vaccine. This material consisted of peripheral blood, taken 28 days after the second AZD1222 dose. CDR3 region: CASSPTSWGGQQPQHF. DNA of the CDR3: TGTGCCAGCAGTCCTACCTCTTGGGGGGGCCAACAGCCCCAGCATTTT.